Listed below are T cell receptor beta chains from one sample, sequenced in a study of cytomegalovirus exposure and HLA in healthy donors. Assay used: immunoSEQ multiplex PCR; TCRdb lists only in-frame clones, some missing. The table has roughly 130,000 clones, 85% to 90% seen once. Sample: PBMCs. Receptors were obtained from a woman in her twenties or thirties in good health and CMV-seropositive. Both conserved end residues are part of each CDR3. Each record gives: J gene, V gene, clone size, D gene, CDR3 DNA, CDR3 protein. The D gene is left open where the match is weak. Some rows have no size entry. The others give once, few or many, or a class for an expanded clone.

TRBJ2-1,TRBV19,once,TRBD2,TGTGCCAGTAGCGCAAACCGACTAGCGCATGAGCAGTTCTTC,CASSANRLAHEQFF
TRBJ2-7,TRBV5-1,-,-,TGCGCCAGCAGCTGGCTAGCAGGCTCCTACGAGCAGTACTTC,CASSWLAGSYEQYF
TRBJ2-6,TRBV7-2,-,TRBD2,TGTGCCAGCAGCTTCGGGGGGTCATACTCTGGGGCCAACGTCCTGACTTTC,CASSFGGSYSGANVLTF
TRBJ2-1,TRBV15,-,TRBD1,TGTGCCACCAGCTCCCGGGACAGAATCAATGAGCAGTTCTTC,CATSSRDRINEQFF
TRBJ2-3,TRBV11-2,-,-,TGTGCCAGCAGCTTATGGGCAGGGAGCACAGATACGCAGTATTTT,CASSLWAGSTDTQYF
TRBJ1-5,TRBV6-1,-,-,TGTGCCAGCAGTTATTCTCAGGAACAGCCCCAGCATTTT,CASSYSQEQPQHF
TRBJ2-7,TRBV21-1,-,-,TGTGCCAGCAGCCCCAAGTGGGGCGGCAGCTCCTACGAGCAGTACTTC,CASSPKWGGSSYEQYF
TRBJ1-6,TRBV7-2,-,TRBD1,TGTGCCAGCAGCTTAGTTGGACAGGGCCTAGACGATACCGGGTTCCCCCTCCACTTT,CASSLVGQGLDDTGFPLHF
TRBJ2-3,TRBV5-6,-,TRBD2,TGTGCCAGCAGCTTATTGAGCGGGGGGGCCGGGCGTACGCAGTATTTT,CASSLLSGGAGRTQYF
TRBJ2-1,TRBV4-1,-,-,TGCGCCAGCAGCCAAGAAAGCGGGTCCTACAATGAGCAGTTCTTC,CASSQESGSYNEQFF
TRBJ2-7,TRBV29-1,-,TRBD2,TGCAGCGTCGGGACTAGCAGACTCTACGAGCAGTACTTC,CSVGTSRLYEQYF
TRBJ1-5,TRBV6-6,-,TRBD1,TGTGCCAGCAGTCAGGGACAGGGGAACCAGCCCCAGCATTTT,CASSQGQGNQPQHF
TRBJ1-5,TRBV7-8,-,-,TGTGCCAGCAGCCGAGGGGCGGCGGGGAATCAGCCCCAGCATTTT,CASSRGAAGNQPQHF
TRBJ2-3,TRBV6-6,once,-,TGTGCCAGCCGGACTTATGACACAGATACGCAGTATTTT,CASRTYDTDTQYF
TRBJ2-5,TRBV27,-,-,TGTGCCAGCAGGAATAGGGGCGAAGGTGTTCAAGAGACCCAGTACTTC,CASRNRGEGVQETQYF
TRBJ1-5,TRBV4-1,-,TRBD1,TGCGCCAGCTCGGCAGGGGGTCTTGGTAATCAGCCCCAGCATTTT,CASSAGGLGNQPQHF
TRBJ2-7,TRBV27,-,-,TGTGCCAGCAGTCCCCTCAGCTCCTACGAGCAGTACTTC,CASSPLSSYEQYF
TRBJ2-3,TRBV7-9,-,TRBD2,TGTGCCAGCAGCTTAATGCGGGGGGGCCAGGGAGATACGCAGTATTTT,CASSLMRGGQGDTQYF
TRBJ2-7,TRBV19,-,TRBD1,TGTGCCAGTAGTACCGGGACAGGGATGTACGAGCAGTACTTC,CASSTGTGMYEQYF
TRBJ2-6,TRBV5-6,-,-,TGTGCCAGCAGCCCCGGGGGTGCTGGGGCCAACGTCCTGACTTTC,CASSPGGAGANVLTF
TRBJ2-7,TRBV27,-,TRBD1,TGTGCCAGCAGGACAGGGGCCTACGAGCAGTACTTC,CASRTGAYEQYF
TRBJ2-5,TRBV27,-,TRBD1,TGTGCCAGCAGTACCTCCGGGACAGAGGAGACCCAGTACTTC,CASSTSGTEETQYF
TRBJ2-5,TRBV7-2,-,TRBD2,TGTGCCAGCAGCTCACTCGCTAGCGGGGGGAGGGAGACCCAGTACTTC,CASSSLASGGRETQYF
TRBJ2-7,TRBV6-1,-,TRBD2,TGTGCCAGCAGTGATGGTCGGAGCGGGAGTATGGTATCCTACGAGCAGTACTTC,CASSDGRSGSMVSYEQYF
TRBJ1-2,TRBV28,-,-,TGTGCCAGCAGTTTTTCGACTAAAGGCTACACCTTC,CASSFSTKGYTF
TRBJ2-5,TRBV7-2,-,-,TGTGCCAGCAGCTTACGGGTAGCGGCGGAGCGGAAGACCCAGTACTTC,CASSLRVAAERKTQYF
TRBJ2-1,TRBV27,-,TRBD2,TGTGCCAGCAGTTTAAAGCGGCGGGGGGATGAGCAGTTCTTC,CASSLKRRGDEQFF
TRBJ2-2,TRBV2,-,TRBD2,TGTGCCAGCAGACTAGCGGAGGTGAACACCGGGGAGCTGTTTTTT,CASRLAEVNTGELFF
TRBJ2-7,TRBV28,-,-,TGTGCCAGCAGTCCCTTTAAGGCAGGGGATTACGAGCAGTACTTC,CASSPFKAGDYEQYF
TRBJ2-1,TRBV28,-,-,TGTGCCAGCAGATCCCGCAGGGGCTCCTACAATGAGCAGTTCTTC,CASRSRRGSYNEQFF
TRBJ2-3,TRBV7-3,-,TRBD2,TGTGCCAGCAGCCTAACTAGCGGGAGCACAGATACGCAGTATTTT,CASSLTSGSTDTQYF
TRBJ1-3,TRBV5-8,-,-,TGTGCCAGCAGCTTGCCGGGGGGCGTCTCTGGAAACACCATATATTTT,CASSLPGGVSGNTIYF
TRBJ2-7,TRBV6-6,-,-,TGTGCCAGCAGTCCCCCAGGGGAGTACGAGCAGTACTTC,CASSPPGEYEQYF
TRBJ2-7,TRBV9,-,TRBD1,TGTGCCAGCGGACAGGGGGACTACGAGCAGTACTTC,CASGQGDYEQYF
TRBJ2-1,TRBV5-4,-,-,TGTGCCAGCAGCTCGGCTAGCTCCTACAATGAGCAGTTCTTC,CASSSASSYNEQFF
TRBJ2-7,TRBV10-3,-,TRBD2,TGTGCCATCAGTGCTCGGGCGGGAGGCTTATACGAGCAGTACTTC,CAISARAGGLYEQYF
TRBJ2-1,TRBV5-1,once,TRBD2,TGCGCCAGCAGGACTAGCGGGAACTCCTACAATGAGCAGTTCTTC,CASRTSGNSYNEQFF
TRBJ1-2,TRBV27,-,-,TGTGCCAGCAGTTTAGGCTTTAACTATGGCTACACCTTC,CASSLGFNYGYTF
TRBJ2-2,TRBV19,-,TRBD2,TGTGCCAGTAGTATCCCCAGGGACTGGGAGGGTGCCGGGGAGCTGTTTTTT,CASSIPRDWEGAGELFF
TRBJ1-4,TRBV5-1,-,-,TGCGCCAGCAGCTTGGCCCCTGTAGGGAGCGGTGAAAAACTGTTTTTT,CASSLAPVGSGEKLFF
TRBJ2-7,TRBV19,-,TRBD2,TGTGCCAGTGGGACTAGCGGGGCTAGTCTCTACGAGCAGTACTTC,CASGTSGASLYEQYF
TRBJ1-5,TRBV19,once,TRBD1,TGTGCCAGTAAGGGGGACAGAACCAGGGTGAGTCAGCCCCAGCATTTT,CASKGDRTRVSQPQHF
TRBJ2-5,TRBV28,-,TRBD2,TGTGCCAGCAGTTCGTCGACTAGCGGGGGGCGAGTTACCCAGTACTTC,CASSSSTSGGRVTQYF
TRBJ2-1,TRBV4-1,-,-,TGCGCCAGCAGCCTAGTACCGATTAATGAGCAGTTCTTC,CASSLVPINEQFF
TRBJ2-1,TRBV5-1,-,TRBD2,TGCGCCAGCAGCTTGGCTAGCGGGAGTTATAATGAGCAGTTCTTC,CASSLASGSYNEQFF
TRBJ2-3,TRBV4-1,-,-,TGCGCCAGCAGCCAAGGTGTCTTAAGCACAGATACGCAGTATTTT,CASSQGVLSTDTQYF
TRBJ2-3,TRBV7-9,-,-,TGTGCCAGCAGCCCCGGGGGGCCGGGCACAGATACGCAGTATTTT,CASSPGGPGTDTQYF
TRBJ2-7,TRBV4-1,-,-,TGCGCCAGCAGCCAGGGCCCGGGACTTTCCTACGAGCAGTACTTC,CASSQGPGLSYEQYF
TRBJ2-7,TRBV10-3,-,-,TGTGCCATCAGTGAGGGGCTAGCAGGCTACGAGCAGTACTTC,CAISEGLAGYEQYF
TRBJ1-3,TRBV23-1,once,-,TGCGCCTTCCTTCCGCGGGGGAAAAAAAAGGGAAACACCATATATTTT,CAFLPRGKKKGNTIYF
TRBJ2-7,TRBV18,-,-,TGTGCCAGCTCATGGACTGGCAACGAGCAGTACTTC,CASSWTGNEQYF